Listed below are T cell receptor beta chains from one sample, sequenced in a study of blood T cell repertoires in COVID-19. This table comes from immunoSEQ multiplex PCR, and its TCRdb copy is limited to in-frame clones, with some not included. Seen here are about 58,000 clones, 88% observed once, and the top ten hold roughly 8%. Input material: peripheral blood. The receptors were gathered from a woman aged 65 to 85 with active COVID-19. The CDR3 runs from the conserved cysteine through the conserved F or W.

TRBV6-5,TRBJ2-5,CASSLLAGGLSVTQYF
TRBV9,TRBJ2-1,CASSVALMRAGELGRNEQFF
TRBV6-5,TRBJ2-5,CASRAPTKTQYF
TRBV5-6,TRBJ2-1,CASSLLEGGSLYNEQFF
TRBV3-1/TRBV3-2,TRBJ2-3,CASSQNSDTQYF
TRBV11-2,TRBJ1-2,CASSLRNYGYTF
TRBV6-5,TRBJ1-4,CASRWTGEEKLFF
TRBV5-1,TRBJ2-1,CASSSSSTIYNEQFF
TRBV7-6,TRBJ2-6,CASSSRGLGANVLTF
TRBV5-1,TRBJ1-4,CASSFSVTNEKLFF
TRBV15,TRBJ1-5,CATSRFPTGGHQPQHF
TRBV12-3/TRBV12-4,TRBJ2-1,CASGTGGSEQFF
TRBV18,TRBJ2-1,CASSPGTLNEQFF
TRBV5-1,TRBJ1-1,CASSWDRSGDTEAFF
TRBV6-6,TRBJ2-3,CASSSARSSADTQYF
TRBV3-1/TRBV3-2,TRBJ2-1,CASRTSGRAHNEQFF
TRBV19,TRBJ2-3,CASSIGPSSGRAAQYF
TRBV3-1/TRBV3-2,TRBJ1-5,CASALQGEGQPQHF
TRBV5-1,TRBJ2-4,CASSLGSAWGGGNIQYF
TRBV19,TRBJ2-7,CASSISRGSYEQYF
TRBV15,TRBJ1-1,CATSPQGLRNTEAFF
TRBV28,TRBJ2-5,CASNGGRGGTQYF
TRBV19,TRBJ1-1,CASRDDAQGARGTEAFF
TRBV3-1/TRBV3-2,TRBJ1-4,CASSQGDRGNEKLFF